Given below is one TCR beta chain in context. The CDR3 length is 16 residues. J lost 3 bases, V lost 1 base, and 4 bases had no gene match. CDR1 and CDR2 (germline): KGHSH, LQKENI. Recruitment covered about 25 US areas and drew participants whose ages spanned 18 to 89 years. Cohort assignment relied on participant-reported clinical history. This record belongs to a study of blood T cell repertoires in COVID-19. Turning to the study itself: Nucleic acid was either cDNA or gDNA, and it came from T cells, B-cell-depleted T cells, or PBMCs.

Some clones are missing from TCRdb's copy, which holds only in-frame ones; the method was immunoSEQ multiplex PCR. There are some 260,000 clones in the sample; approximately 79% occur only once, and approximately 4.5% lies in the top ten. The sample taken for sequencing was PBMCs or T cells enriched from blood (not recorded which). The origin of this receptor is a man between 25 and 39 years old with acute COVID-19. The chain joins TRBV18 to TRBJ1-3; 9 positions agree with TRBD1. DNA of the CDR3: TGTGCCAGCTCACCACAGGGACAGGGAGTTGGAAACACCATATATTTT. It translates to CASSPQGQGVGNTIYF. The variable domain in full, with the rest retrieved from reference TRBV18 and TRBJ1-3, is NAGVMQNPRHLVRRRGQEARLRCSPMKGHSHVYWYRQLPEEGLKFMVYLQKENIIDESGMPKERFSAEFPKEGPSILRIQQVVRGDSAAYFCASSPQGQGVGNTIYFGEGSWLTVV.